This entry features one TCR beta chain sequence. Antigen specificity is unknown. At one end, the junction sequence differs from germline, possibly due to a read error. Breast cancer patients provided tissue from their axillary draining lymph nodes. This record belongs to a study of breast tumors, draining lymph nodes, adjacent tissues. Study findings and constraints: Compared with lymph nodes, tumors were less diverse; compared with nontumor tissue, more. The lymph node origin of tumor T cells was framed as consistent with a hypothesis, not demonstrated. Data fit most tumor T cells coming from lymph node, expanding in tumor. Tumor and nontumor repertoires were significantly more similar in luminal-like than in basal-like breast cancer.

TCRdb analysed the multiplex PCR reads with MiXCR anew, one entry per CDR3 protein. The repertoire holds under 250,000 distinct CDR3 sequences, with about a third as singletons. The CDR3 runs 13 residues. Germline assignment: CDR1 SGHRS and CDR2 YFSETQ. Sequencing was carried out using axillary lymph node tissue. The rearrangement links TRBV5-1 to TRBJ2-2, with D possibly being TRBD1 (5 bases). This sequence was found in a female donor with breast cancer. Some clones in this sample may be carry-over from other donors' samples. The CDR3 region has the DNA TGCGCCGGCGCCCAGGGAAACACCAGGGAGCTGTTTTTT. Translating it yields CAGAQGNTRELFF.